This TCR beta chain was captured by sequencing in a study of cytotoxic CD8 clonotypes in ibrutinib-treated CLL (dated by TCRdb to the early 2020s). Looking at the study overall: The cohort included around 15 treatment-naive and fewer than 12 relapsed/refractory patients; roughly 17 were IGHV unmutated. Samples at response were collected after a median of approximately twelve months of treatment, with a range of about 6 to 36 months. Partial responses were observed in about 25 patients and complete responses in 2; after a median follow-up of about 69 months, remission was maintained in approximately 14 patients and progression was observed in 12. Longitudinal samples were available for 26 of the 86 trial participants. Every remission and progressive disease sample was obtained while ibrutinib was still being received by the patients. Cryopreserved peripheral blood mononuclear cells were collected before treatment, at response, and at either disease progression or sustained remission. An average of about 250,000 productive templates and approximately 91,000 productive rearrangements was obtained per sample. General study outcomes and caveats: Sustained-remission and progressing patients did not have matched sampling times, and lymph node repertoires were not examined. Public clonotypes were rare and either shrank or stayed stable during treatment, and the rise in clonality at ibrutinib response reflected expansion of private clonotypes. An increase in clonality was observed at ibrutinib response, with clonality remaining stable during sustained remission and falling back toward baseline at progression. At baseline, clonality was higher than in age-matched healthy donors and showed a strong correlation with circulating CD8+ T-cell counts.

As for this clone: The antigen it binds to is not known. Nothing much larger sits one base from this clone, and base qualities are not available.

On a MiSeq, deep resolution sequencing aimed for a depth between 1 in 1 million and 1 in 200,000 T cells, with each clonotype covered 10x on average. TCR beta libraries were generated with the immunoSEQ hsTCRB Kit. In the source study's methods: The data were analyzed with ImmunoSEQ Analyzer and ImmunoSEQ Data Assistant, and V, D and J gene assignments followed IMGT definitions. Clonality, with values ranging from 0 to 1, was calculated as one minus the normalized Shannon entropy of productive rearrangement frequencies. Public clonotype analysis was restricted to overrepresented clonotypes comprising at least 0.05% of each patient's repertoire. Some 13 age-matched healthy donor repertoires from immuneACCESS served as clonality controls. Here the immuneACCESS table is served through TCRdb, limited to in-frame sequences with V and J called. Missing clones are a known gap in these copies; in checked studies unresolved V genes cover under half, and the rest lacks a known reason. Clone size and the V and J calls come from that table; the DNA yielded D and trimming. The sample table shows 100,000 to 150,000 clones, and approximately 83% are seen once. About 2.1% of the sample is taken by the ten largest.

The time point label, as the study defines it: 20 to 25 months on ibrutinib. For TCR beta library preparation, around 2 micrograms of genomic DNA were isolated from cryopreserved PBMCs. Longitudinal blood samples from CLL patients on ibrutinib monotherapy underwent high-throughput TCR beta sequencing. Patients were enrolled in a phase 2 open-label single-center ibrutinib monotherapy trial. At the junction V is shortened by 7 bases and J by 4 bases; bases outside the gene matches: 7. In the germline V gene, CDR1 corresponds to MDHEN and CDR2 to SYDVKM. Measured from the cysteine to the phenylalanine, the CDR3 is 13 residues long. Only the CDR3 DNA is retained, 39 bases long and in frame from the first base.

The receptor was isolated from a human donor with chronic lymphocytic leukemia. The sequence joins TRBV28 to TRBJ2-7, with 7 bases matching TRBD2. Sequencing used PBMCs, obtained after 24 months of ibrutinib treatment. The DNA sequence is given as TGTGCCAGCATGGTGGGAGGGGAGTACGAGCAGTACTTC. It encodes CASMVGGEYEQYF.